Below are 15 T cell receptor beta chains sequenced from a single sample in a study of chemoradiotherapy in HPV16-positive cancers. Method: immunoSEQ multiplex PCR; TCRdb's copy keeps in-frame clones and lacks some. The table has about 20,000 clones, more than 75% seen once. The sequenced sample was blood, obtained from a patient who underwent chemoradiotherapy. These receptor sequences come from a human donor with HPV-associated anogenital cancer.

This clone was recorded once. The chain recombines TRBV6-1 with TRBJ1-1; D not resolved. CDR1 is MNHNS, CDR2 SASEGT, per germline. CDR3 length: 15 amino acids. Trimming pared 8 bases from V and 1 base from J, leaving 17 bases between. The CDR3 bases are TGTGCCAGCCTGGAGTTGGGTTTCGAGAACACTGAAGCTTTCTTT. Protein: CASLELGFENTEAFF.

V usage is TRBV9 and J usage is TRBJ1-4; D gene uncertain. The germline V gene encodes CDR1 SGDLS and CDR2 YYNGEE. This CDR3 contains 15 residues. Deletions cut 0 bases from V and 0 bases from J, with 6 bases between. CDR3 region: CASSVGIATNEKLFF. The CDR3 region has the DNA TGTGCCAGCAGCGTAGGTATTGCAACTAATGAAAAACTGTTTTTT. The full variable domain, in which reference TRBV9 and TRBJ1-4 provide the parts outside the CDR3, is DSGVTQTPKHLITATGQRVTLRCSPRSGDLSVYWYQQSLDQGLQFLIQYYNGEERAKGNILERFSAQQFPDLHSELNLSSLELGDSALYFCASSVGIATNEKLFFGSGTQLSVL.

The chain recombines TRBV14 with TRBJ2-1; the match to TRBD1 covers 11 bases. The V segment lost 4 bases and the J segment 6 bases; nucleotides outside the gene matches: 5. The germline CDR1 and CDR2 sequences are SGHDN and FVKESK. The CDR3 is 15 residues long. In DNA, the CDR3 is TGTGCCAGCAGCCCACTAGGGACAGGGGGCAATGAGCAGTTCTTC. Its translation: CASSPLGTGGNEQFF.

This clone was counted a few times. J is TRBJ1-2 and V is TRBV10-1, with D possibly being TRBD1 (5 bases). In germline, CDR1 is WNHNN, CDR2 SYGVQD (reference sequence). Trimming took 3 bases from V and 2 from J, leaving 7 bases between them. The length of the CDR3 is 13 residues. The CDR3 here is CASSDGGNYGYTF. In DNA, the CDR3 is TGCGCCAGCAGTGACGGGGGAAACTATGGCTACACCTTC.

V gene TRBV6-6 combines with J gene TRBJ1-1; D is ambiguous. The V gene lost 2 bases and the J gene lost 2 bases, with 9 bases spanning the gap. The CDR3 spans 14 residues. Germline CDR1 reads MNHNY; CDR2 reads SVGAGI (reference sequence). The CDR3 DNA follows: TGTGCCAGCAGTTACGTCGGAATTAACACTGAAGCTTTCTTT. This encodes CASSYVGINTEAFF.

The sample holds one count of this clone. The CDR3 DNA reads as TGCGCCAGCAGCCAAGCGGGACTAGCGGGGAACACAGATACGCAGTATTTT. Encoded protein: CASSQAGLAGNTDTQYF. The V call is TRBV4-1, the J call TRBJ2-3; the match to TRBD2 covers 13 bases. Trimming took 1 base from V and 2 from J; bases not matched to a gene: 3. Germline V CDR1 and CDR2: MGHRA, YSYEKL. The CDR3 has 17 residues.

This chain links TRBV12-5 with TRBJ2-7; 9 bases map to TRBD1. There are 19 residues in the CDR3. V gave up 6 bases and J gave up 3 bases; unmatched junction bases: 21. Germline CDR1 is LGHNT and CDR2 is FRNRAP. In DNA, the CDR3 is TGTGCTAGTGGGCTCTCCCTCGACCGGGACAGGGAGATGAGCTACGAGCAGTACTTC. Amino acids: CASGLSLDRDREMSYEQYF.

The chain combines TRBV19 with TRBJ2-1; TRBD2 aligns across 8 bases. The V gene's germline CDR1 is LNHDA and CDR2 SQIVND (reference sequence). V gave up 3 bases and J gave up 6 bases; unmatched junction bases: 10. The CDR3 covers 16 residues. In DNA, the CDR3 is TGTGCCAGTAGTATGACCGGAGTAGCGGGAATCAATGAGCAGTTCTTC. Translation gives CASSMTGVAGINEQFF. The full variable domain, rest sourced from reference TRBV19 and TRBJ2-1, is DGGITQSPKYLFRKEGQNVTLSCEQNLNHDAMYWYRQDPGQGLRLIYYSQIVNDFQKGDIAEGYSVSREKKESFPLTVTSAQKNPTAFYLCASSMTGVAGINEQFFGPGTRLTVL.

The V gene is TRBV11-2, the J gene TRBJ1-5; no reliable D call. V lost 0 bases and J lost 4, with 4 bases in between. The CDR3 consists of 13 residues. Germline CDR1 SGHAT, CDR2 FQNNGV. The DNA for the CDR3 is TGTGCCAGCAGCTTAGACACAAATCAGCCCCAGCATTTT. This sequence encodes CASSLDTNQPQHF.

The V gene is TRBV6-5, the J gene TRBJ1-2; the D is unclear. V gave up 2 bases and J gave up 7 bases, with 8 bases separating them. The CDR3 has 12 amino acids. CDR1 and CDR2 (germline): MNHEY, SVGAGI. Written as DNA, the CDR3 is TGTGCCAGCAGTTACGGTAACGGTGGCTACACCTTC. It codes for CASSYGNGGYTF.

This chain links TRBV7-2 with TRBJ1-6; D ambiguous. Germline-derived CDR1 and CDR2 are SGHTA and FQGNSA. V was clipped by 5 bases and J by 7 bases, with 9 bases between them. This CDR3 is built from 13 residues. The CDR3 DNA reads as TGTGCCAGCAGCATAGGTCCAAATTCACCCCTCCACTTT. Encoded protein: CASSIGPNSPLHF.

The chain's CDR3 is CASSLGTGLSVQPQHF. The CDR3 nucleotides are TGTGCCAGCAGCTTGGGGACAGGGTTGTCCGTTCAGCCCCAGCATTTT. The rearrangement joins TRBV7-8 to TRBJ1-5; TRBD1 matches at 9 bases. CDR1 and CDR2 from the germline V gene are SGHVS and FQNEAQ. Trimming took 3 bases from V and 6 from J; bases not matched to a gene: 9. The CDR3 contains 16 residues.

The genes are TRBV11-3 and TRBJ2-3; 10 bases are shared with TRBD2. The CDR3 totals 15 residues. From germline, CDR1 is SGHNT and CDR2 YENEEA. The V segment lost 5 bases and the J segment 3 bases; nucleotides outside the gene matches: 5. Written as DNA, the CDR3 is TGTGCCAGCAGCACAGGGACTAGCGTGACAGATACGCAGTATTTT. Translated, it gives CASSTGTSVTDTQYF.

The chain combines TRBV6-1 with TRBJ1-2, with D possibly matching TRBD1 (6 bases). The ends were cut back, 4 bases at V and 5 bases at J, with 14 bases in the middle. The CDR3 is 14 residues long. The germline CDR1 and CDR2 sequences are MNHNS and SASEGT. CDR3 sequence (DNA): TGTGCCAGCAGTGCATCGGGGGGCCCTTATGGCTACACCTTC. Protein: CASSASGGPYGYTF.

This chain uses TRBV4-3 with TRBJ2-7, with D unclear. Trimming left V 0 bases short and J 6 bases short, with 15 bases between. The CDR3 totals 15 residues. Germline V gene sequence: CDR1 LGHNA, CDR2 YSLEER. CDR3 protein: CASSQDYDSLSEQYF. The DNA for the CDR3 is TGCGCCAGCAGCCAAGATTATGATAGTCTCTCCGAGCAGTACTTC.